One TCR beta chain is described in this entry. Its antigen is still unknown. Within one base of it there is no much larger clone, and no base qualities were kept. The data stem from a study of human T cells and chemical hapten exposure (dated by TCRdb to the early 2020s). Background for the entire study: For sensitization, 2% DPC in acetone was applied to a 2 cm by 2 cm area of upper inner arm skin. Patients additionally received weekly therapeutic DPC doses to the scalp throughout the roughly 24-week study period. Patch testing was done on the upper back using Finn chambers containing 0.01% DPC, and results were scored after 6 days according to International Contact Dermatitis Research Group standards. The patient cohort, mostly female, included alopecia areata with under or over 50% scalp involvement, alopecia totalis and alopecia universalis. Libraries were combined into a pool for sequencing, and differences in TCR yield between samples came mainly from small differences in library volumes within the pool. In alopecia patients, the study followed how the peripheral blood TCR repertoire changed in vivo over primary and secondary sensitization to diphenylcyclopropenone (DPC), a hapten. Patient blood was sampled pre-sensitization (week 0) and at 2, 6 and about 24 weeks after DPC sensitization. Some 29 alopecia patients provided blood for TCR sequencing at one to four time points (pre-sensitization, 2, 6 and 24 weeks).

The library was made by RACE. The instrument was a NextSeq 500. During library preparation, unique molecular identifiers were attached to individual cDNA molecules so that TCRs could be counted in a quantitative, reproducible way. Each blood RNA sample was used to sequence both TCR alpha and TCR beta chains. Per the authors' processing: The median number of TCRs per sample was some 100,000, ranging from about 23,224 to 700,000. V, J and CDR3 annotation of the TCR reads was performed with the Decombinator software suite. Every sample was subsampled to the same number of TCRs (28,000) for the PS versus PT1 abundance plots. TCRs were defined as expanded if absent before sensitization and observed at least eight times at the 2-week time point. TCRdb trimmed the raw reads at Q25, called clones with MiXCR and kept productive beta chains. Rows with a matching CDR3 protein are joined into one entry that keeps the most common DNA and genes. TCRdb, not the authors, supplied the V and J calls. Across this sample there are about 260,000 distinct CDR3 sequences, with 7.5% to 9% seen only once. The ten largest clones represent 2% to 3% of the sample.

The sample's time point, from its label and the paper: pre-sensitization, week 0. Per the publication, the treatment or condition label means: therapeutic diphenylcyclopropenone sensitization with weekly scalp DPC. At each patch-test visit, blood was drawn before the patch test was applied. Patients were considered eligible if aged 18 to 70, diagnosed with alopecia and deemed suitable for DPC therapy, and patients were excluded if pregnant. Unfractionated whole blood was collected in Tempus Blood RNA tubes, and total RNA was extracted from that blood. What the work shows at the level of the full study, not this receptor alone: Compared with pre-sensitization or healthy control sets, expanded TCRs formed significantly more large CDR3 similarity clusters, which is consistent with antigen-driven responses. Because all patients had alopecia, a presumed autoimmune disease, the immune response of the patients might differ from that of healthy individuals. Patch test score correlated positively with the number of PT1 expanded TCRs, reaching significance at thresholds 8, 16 and 32 but not at 4. After repeated subsampling, changes were observed in the strength of the expansion versus patch-test correlation and in the threshold at which the correlation became significant. DPC sensitization did not change how many TCRs were above 1 in 1000 frequency, and no evidence was found of alterations in global repertoire structure.

From cysteine to phenylalanine, the CDR3 is 15 amino acids long. Just CDR3 DNA is preserved here, 45 bases in frame from base 1. V is cut by 5 bases and J by 2 bases, and the space between the germline ends is 14 bases. Reading the germline V gene gives CDR1 MDHEN and CDR2 SYDVKM. This TCR was recovered from a woman aged 35 to 49 with alopecia areata. Some clones in this sample may be carry-over from other donors' samples. The material was whole blood, obtained in connection with sensitization to the hapten diphenylcyclopropenone (DPC). Recombination connected TRBV28 to TRBJ2-3; the D gene is tentatively TRBD1 or TRBD2, each matching 5 bases. CDR3 loop: CASSTGTENTDTQYF. The bases read TGTGCCAGCAGTACCGGGACGGAGAACACAGATACGCAGTATTTT.